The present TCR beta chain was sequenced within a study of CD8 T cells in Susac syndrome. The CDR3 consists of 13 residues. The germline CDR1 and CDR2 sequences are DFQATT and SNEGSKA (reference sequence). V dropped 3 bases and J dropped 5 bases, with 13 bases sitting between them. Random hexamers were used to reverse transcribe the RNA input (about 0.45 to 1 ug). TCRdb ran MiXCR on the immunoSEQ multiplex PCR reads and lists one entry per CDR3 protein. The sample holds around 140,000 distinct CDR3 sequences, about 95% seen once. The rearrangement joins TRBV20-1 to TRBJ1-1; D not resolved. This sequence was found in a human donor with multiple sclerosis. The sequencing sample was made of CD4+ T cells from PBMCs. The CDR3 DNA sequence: TGCAGTGCTAGTGGTGCGGTTATGACTGAAGCTTTCTTT. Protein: CSASGAVMTEAFF.